The 9 T cell receptor beta chains listed next were all sequenced from one sample in a study of response to subunit inactivated influenza vaccine (dated by TCRdb to between 2017 and 2018). Libraries came from RT-PCR. The instrument given in TCRdb is Illumina HiSeq 2500. TCRdb took the public reads, trimmed them with fastp at Q25, ran MiXCR for clone calling and kept in-frame beta chains. Each CDR3 protein appears once, grouped with its most common genes and DNA. The sample table shows more than 150,000 distinct CDR3 sequences, and about 10% are seen once. Jointly, the top ten make up around 40% of the sample. The material was CD8+ T cells sorted from PBMCs, obtained about 23 months after vaccination. These TCRs come from a man between 50 and 69 years old who received an inactivated influenza vaccine. Donor details come from another sample of the same person, matched by shared clones.

The chain uses TRBV5-5 and TRBJ2-7, with 8 nucleotides matching TRBD1. The CDR3 runs 14 residues. V lost 2 bases and J lost 7; bases outside the gene matches: 8. From germline, CDR1 is SGHKS and CDR2 YYEKEE (reference sequence). The DNA of the CDR3 is TGTGCCAGCAGCTTACGGACAGGGCAAAGGGAGCAGTACTTC. This gives the protein CASSLRTGQREQYF.

This clonotype has a count of ten or more. The gene calls are TRBV9 and TRBJ2-6, with 11 nucleotides matching TRBD1. V shed 4 bases, J shed 0 bases, and the junction held 12 bases outside the gene matches. The germline V gene encodes CDR1 SGDLS and CDR2 YYNGEE. The CDR3 extends over 20 amino acids. The CDR3 loop reads CASSRPGQGASISGANVLTF. The CDR3 DNA reads TGTGCCAGCAGCCGACCAGGACAGGGGGCTTCCATCTCTGGGGCCAACGTCCTGACTTTC.

This chain links TRBV20-1 with TRBJ2-3, with D perhaps matching TRBD1 (5 bases). Germline CDR1 reads DFQATT; CDR2 reads SNEGSKA (reference sequence). This CDR3 has 16 amino acids. V lost 2 bases and J lost 6, with 21 bases in between. CDR3 amino acids: CSARSQGLHLGDTQYF. The CDR3 DNA sequence: TGCAGTGCTAGAAGTCAGGGCCTTCATTTGGGGGATACGCAGTATTTT.

This clonotype was recorded many times. This chain links TRBV6-5 with TRBJ1-4; the match to TRBD1 covers 10 bases. Losses at the gene ends were 4 bases for V and 7 bases for J; bases not matched to a gene: 6. The CDR3 sequence is 15 residues long. Germline V gene data show CDR1 as MNHEY and CDR2 as SVGAGI. The DNA for the CDR3 is TGTGCCAGCAGTTCCCGGACAGGGGGATTTGAAAAACTGTTTTTT. Translating it yields CASSSRTGGFEKLFF.

V usage is TRBV11-2 and J usage is TRBJ2-3; D ambiguous. Trimming took off 3 bases at V and 5 bases at J, with 15 bases between the two ends. The CDR3 length is 15 residues. Per the germline V gene, CDR1 is SGHAT and CDR2 is FQNNGV. The CDR3 loop is CASSFTPGLKDTQYF. DNA of the CDR3: TGTGCCAGCAGCTTTACGCCGGGCCTTAAAGATACGCAGTATTTT.

This chain connects TRBV20-1 to TRBJ2-1; D uncertain. Germline CDR1 reads DFQATT; CDR2 reads SNEGSKA (reference sequence). Trimming cost V 1 base and J 0 bases, with 7 bases left between them. CDR3 size: 14 residues. This CDR3 reads CSARGQVSYNEQFF. For the CDR3, the DNA is TGCAGTGCTAGAGGTCAGGTCTCCTACAATGAGCAGTTCTTC.

Notes on this clonotype: The junction shows a germline mismatch at one end, possibly a read error. The chain combines TRBV7-9 with TRBJ2-7, with a tentative D call TRBD2 (5 bases). The CDR3 runs to 13 residues. The germline gives CDR1 SEHNR, CDR2 FQNEAQ (reference sequence). CDR3 coding DNA: TGTGCCGGCAGCTTAGCCCCGGCGGGCGAGCAGTACTTC. Translation gives CAGSLAPAGEQYF.

The CDR3 reads CASSSGETGTADYEQYF. In DNA, the CDR3 is TGCGCCAGCAGCTCCGGAGAAACCGGGACAGCCGACTACGAGCAGTACTTC. The chain recombines TRBV5-1 with TRBJ2-7; 7 bases line up with TRBD1. Losses at the gene ends were 3 bases for V and 3 bases for J; bases not matched to a gene: 15. The length of the CDR3 is 17 residues. Looked up from germline, CDR1 is SGHRS and CDR2 is YFSETQ.

The chain joins TRBV27 to TRBJ2-1, with 8 nucleotides matching TRBD1. V was pared by 5 bases and J by 8 bases, with 8 bases of the junction left unmatched. This CDR3 contains 14 residues. CDR1 is MNHEY, CDR2 SMNVEV, per germline (reference sequence). DNA for the CDR3: TGTGCCAGCAGTCCACTCGACAGGGGACATGAGCAGTTCTTC. Its translation is CASSPLDRGHEQFF.